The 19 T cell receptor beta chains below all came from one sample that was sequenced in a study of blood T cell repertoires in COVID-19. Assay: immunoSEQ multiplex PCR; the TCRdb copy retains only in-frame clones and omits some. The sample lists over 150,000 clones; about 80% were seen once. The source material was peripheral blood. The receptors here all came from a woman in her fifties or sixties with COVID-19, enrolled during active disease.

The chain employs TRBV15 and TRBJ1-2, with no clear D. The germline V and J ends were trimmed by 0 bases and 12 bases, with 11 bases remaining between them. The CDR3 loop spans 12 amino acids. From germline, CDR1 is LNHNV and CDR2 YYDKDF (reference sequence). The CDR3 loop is CATSRERATDTF. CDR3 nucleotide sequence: TGTGCCACCAGCAGAGAGAGAGCGACGGACACCTTC.

The CDR3 nucleotides are TGTGCCAGCAGCTTAACCGGGACAGGGAACACTGAAGCTTTCTTT. It specifies CASSLTGTGNTEAFF. The chain recombines TRBV7-3 with TRBJ1-1; 8 nucleotides match TRBD1. The CDR3 sequence is 15 residues long. V gave up 0 bases and J gave up 1 base; unmatched junction bases: 1. From germline, CDR1 is SGHTA and CDR2 FQGTGA.

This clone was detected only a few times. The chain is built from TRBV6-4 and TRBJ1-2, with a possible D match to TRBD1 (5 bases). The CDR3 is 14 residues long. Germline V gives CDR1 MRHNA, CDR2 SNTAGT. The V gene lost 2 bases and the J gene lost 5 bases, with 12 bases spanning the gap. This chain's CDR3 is CASSDGGCWYGYTF. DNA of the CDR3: TGTGCCAGCAGTGACGGGGGGTGTTGGTATGGCTACACCTTC.

The CDR3 is CASSRLQGAPSNEQFF. The CDR3, as DNA: TGTGCCAGTAGTAGATTACAGGGGGCCCCGAGCAATGAGCAGTTCTTC. The chain joins TRBV19 to TRBJ2-1; 9 bases map to TRBD1. CDR1 is LNHDA and CDR2 is SQIVND in the germline V gene (reference sequence). Losses at the gene ends were 4 bases for V and 6 bases for J; bases not matched to a gene: 10. This CDR3 comprises 16 residues.

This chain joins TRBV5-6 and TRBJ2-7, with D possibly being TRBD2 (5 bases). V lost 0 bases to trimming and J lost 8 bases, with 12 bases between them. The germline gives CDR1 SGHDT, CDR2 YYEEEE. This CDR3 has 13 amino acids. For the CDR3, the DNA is TGTGCCAGCAGCTTGGACCGGGGTGGGAAGCAGTACGTC. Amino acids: CASSLDRGGKQYV.

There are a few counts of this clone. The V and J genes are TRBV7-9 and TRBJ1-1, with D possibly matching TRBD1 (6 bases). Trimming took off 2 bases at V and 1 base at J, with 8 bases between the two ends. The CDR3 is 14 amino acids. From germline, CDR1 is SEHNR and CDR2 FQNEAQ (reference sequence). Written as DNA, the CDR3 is TGTGCCAGCAGCTTACTACAGGGGAACACTGAAGCTTTCTTT. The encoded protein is CASSLLQGNTEAFF.

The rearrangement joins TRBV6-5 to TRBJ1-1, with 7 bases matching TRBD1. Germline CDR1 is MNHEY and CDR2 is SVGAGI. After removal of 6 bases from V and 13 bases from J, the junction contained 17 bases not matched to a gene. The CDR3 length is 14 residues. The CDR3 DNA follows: TGTGCCAGCAGAATGGATTCAGGGGGGAGACAGGGTTTCTTT. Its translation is CASRMDSGGRQGFF.

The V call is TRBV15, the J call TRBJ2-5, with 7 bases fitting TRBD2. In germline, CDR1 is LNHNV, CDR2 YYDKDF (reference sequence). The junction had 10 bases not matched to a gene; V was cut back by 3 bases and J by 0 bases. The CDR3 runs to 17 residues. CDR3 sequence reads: CATSSRLGGRNQETQYF. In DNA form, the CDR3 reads TGTGCCACCAGCAGCAGGTTGGGGGGGAGAAACCAAGAGACCCAGTACTTC.

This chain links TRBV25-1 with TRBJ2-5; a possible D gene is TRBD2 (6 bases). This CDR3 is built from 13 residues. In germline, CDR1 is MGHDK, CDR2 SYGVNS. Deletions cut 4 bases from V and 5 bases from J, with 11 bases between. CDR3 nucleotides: TGTGCCAGCAGTGTCGGGAGCGGCGAGACCCAGTACTTC. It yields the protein CASSVGSGETQYF.

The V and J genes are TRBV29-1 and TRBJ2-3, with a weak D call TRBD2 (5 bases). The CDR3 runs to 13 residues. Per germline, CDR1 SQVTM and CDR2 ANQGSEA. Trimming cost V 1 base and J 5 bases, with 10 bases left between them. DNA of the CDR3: TGCAGCGTTGAAGGTCTAGCTGGAGATACGCAGTATTTT. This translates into CSVEGLAGDTQYF.

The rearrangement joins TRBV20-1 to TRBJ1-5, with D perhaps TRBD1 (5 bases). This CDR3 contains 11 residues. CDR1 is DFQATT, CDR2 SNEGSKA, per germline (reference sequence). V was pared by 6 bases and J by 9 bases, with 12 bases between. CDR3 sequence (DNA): TGCAGTGCCAAAACGGGGGGGCCCCAGCATTTT. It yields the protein CSAKTGGPQHF.

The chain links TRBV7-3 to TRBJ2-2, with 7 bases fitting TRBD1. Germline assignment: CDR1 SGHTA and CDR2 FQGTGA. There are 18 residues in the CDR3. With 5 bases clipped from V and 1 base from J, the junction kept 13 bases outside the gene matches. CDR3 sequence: CASSPTPPDRVNTGELFF. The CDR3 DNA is TGTGCCAGCAGCCCCACTCCCCCCGACAGGGTGAACACCGGGGAGCTGTTTTTT.

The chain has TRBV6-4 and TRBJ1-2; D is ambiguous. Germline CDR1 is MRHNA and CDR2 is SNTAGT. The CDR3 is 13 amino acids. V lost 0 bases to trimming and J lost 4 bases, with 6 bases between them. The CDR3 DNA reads TGTGCCAGCAGTGACTCGGGCGTCTATGGCTACACCTTC. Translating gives CASSDSGVYGYTF.

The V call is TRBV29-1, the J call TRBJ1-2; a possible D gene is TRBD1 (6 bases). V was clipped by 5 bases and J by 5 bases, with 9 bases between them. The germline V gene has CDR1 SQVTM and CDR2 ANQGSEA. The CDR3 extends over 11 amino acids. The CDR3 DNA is TGCAGCGTTTACCAGGGGTATGGCTACACCTTC. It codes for CSVYQGYGYTF. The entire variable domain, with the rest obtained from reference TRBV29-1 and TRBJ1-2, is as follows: SAVISQKPSRDICQRGTSLTIQCQVDSQVTMMFWYRQQPGQSLTLIATANQGSEATYESGFVIDKFPISRPNLTFSTLTVSNMSPEDSSIYLCSVYQGYGYTFGSGTRLTVV.

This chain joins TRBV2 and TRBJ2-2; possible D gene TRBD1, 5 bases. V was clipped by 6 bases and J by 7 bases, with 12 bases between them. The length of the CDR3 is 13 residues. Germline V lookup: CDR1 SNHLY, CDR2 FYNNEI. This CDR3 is CASRVRESGELFF. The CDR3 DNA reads TGTGCCAGCAGGGTCAGGGAAAGCGGGGAGCTGTTTTTT.

CDR3 loop: CATSDDRARTDTQYF. The CDR3 region has the DNA TGTGCCACCAGTGATGACAGGGCTCGCACAGATACGCAGTATTTT. The V call is TRBV24-1, the J call TRBJ2-3; 7 bases agree with TRBD1. This CDR3 has 15 amino acids. Germline CDR1 and CDR2: KGHDR and SFDVKD. With V trimmed by 3 bases and J by 1 base, 3 bases remained unmatched.

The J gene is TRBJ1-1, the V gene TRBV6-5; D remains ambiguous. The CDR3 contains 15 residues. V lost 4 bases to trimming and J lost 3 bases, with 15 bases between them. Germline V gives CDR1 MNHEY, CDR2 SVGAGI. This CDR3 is CASSFGPRADTEAFF. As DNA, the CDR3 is TGTGCCAGCAGTTTCGGGCCCCGAGCGGACACTGAAGCTTTCTTT.

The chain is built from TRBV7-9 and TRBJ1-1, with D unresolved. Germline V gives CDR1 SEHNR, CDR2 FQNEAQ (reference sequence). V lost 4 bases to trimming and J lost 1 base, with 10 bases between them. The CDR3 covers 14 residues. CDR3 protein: CASSSFTGNTEAFF. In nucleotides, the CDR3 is TGTGCCAGCAGCTCCTTTACGGGGAACACTGAAGCTTTCTTT.

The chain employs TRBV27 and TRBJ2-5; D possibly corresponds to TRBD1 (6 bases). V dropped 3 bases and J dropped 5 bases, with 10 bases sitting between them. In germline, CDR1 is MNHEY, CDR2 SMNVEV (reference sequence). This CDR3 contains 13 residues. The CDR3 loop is CASSFDRRETQYF. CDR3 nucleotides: TGTGCCAGCAGTTTCGACAGGAGGGAGACCCAGTACTTC.